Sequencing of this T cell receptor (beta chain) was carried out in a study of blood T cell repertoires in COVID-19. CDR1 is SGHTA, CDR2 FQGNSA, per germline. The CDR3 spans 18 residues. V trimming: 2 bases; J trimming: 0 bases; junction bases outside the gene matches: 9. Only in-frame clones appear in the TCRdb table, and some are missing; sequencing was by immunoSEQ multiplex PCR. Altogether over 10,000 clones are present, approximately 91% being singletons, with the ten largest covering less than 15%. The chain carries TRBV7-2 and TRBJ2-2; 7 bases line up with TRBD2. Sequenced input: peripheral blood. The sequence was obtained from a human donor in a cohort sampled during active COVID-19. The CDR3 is CASSLFGGLVTNTGELFF. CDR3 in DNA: TGTGCCAGCAGCTTATTCGGCGGACTAGTGACGAACACCGGGGAGCTGTTTTTT.